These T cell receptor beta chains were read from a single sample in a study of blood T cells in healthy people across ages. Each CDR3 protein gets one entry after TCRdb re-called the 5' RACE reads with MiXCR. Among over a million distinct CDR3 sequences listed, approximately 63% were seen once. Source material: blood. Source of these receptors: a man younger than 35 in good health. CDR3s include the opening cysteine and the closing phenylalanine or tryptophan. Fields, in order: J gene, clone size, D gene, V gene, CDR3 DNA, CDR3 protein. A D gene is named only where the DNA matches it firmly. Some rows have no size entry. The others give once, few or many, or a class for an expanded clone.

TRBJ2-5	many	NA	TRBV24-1	TGTGCCACCAGTGATTTGGGAGAGACCCAGTACTTC	CATSDLGETQYF
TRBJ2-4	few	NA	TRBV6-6	TGTGCCAGCAGTTCCCCTTTGGAAAACATTCAGTACTTC	CASSSPLENIQYF
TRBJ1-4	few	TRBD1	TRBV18	TGTGCCAGCTCACCACGGACAGGGGACGAGGAAAAACTGTTTTTT	CASSPRTGDEEKLFF
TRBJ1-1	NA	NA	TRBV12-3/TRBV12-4	TGTGCCAGCAGTTTTTCAAACCGCTTTGAAGCTTTCTTT	CASSFSNRFEAFF
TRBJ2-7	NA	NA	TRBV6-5	TGTGCCAGCAGTTCGGACCCAACAGGGTCGCTTTACGAGCAGTACTTC	CASSSDPTGSLYEQYF
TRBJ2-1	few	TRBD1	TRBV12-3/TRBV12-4	TGTGCCAGCAGTGGGACAGGGGAGGGAGAGCAGTTCTTC	CASSGTGEGEQFF
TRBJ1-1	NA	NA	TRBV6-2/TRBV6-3	TGTGCCAGCAGTTACCAGGACACGAGGGCTGAAGCTTTCTTT	CASSYQDTRAEAFF
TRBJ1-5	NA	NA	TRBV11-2	TGTGCCAGCAGCAAAGAAACGGGAAATAGCAATCAGCCCCAGCATTTT	CASSKETGNSNQPQHF
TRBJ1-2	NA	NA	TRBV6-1	TGTGCCAGCACCGGGGATGGCTACACCTTC	CASTGDGYTF
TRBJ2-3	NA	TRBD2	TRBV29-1	TGCAGCGTTGAGAGTAGCGGGAGGGCTTGGTATTTT	CSVESSGRAWYF
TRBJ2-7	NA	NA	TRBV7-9	TGTGCCAGCACAAGGGTGAGCTACGAGCAGTACTTC	CASTRVSYEQYF